In its sample, the clone carrying this TCR beta chain was seen a few times. No antigen is known for it. These data belong to a study of response to subunit inactivated influenza vaccine. Study-level points and caveats: Every seasonal influenza vaccination brings in few new T cells, the authors suggested.

The CDR3 is 17 amino acids. Germline trimming cut 3 bases from V and 6 bases from J; bases unmatched to any gene: 12. TCRdb called the RT-PCR reads again in MiXCR, with one record for every CDR3 protein. The sample shows a few hundred thousand distinct CDR3 sequences, approximately 21% of them seen only once. Here the sequenced sample was PBMCs from blood, taken roughly 20 months after vaccination. V and J are TRBV12-3 or TRBV12-4 and TRBJ1-1, with 11 bases matching TRBD1. This receptor was taken from a man in his fifties or sixties who received an inactivated influenza vaccine. CDR3: CASSFWGAGQGGSEAFF. The CDR3 bases are TGTGCCAGCAGTTTTTGGGGGGCGGGACAGGGGGGATCTGAAGCTTTCTTT.